These T cell receptor beta chains were read from a single sample in a study of cytomegalovirus exposure and HLA in healthy donors. Sequenced by immunoSEQ multiplex PCR; TCRdb stores in-frame clones only, minus some. The sample lists more than 80,000 clones; over 70% were seen once. The sample consisted of PBMCs. These TCRs come from a female donor in good health and CMV-seronegative. The CDR3 runs from the conserved cysteine through the conserved F or W. Fields, in order: CDR3 protein, CDR3 DNA, clone size, J gene, D gene, V gene. A D gene is named only where the DNA matches it firmly. Where a row states a size, it is once, few, many or the class of an expanded clone; other rows omit it.

cdr3_aa: CASSTNGLEETQYF; cdr3_nt: TGCGCCAGCAGTACGAATGGGCTCGAAGAGACCCAGTACTTC; clone_size: -; j_call: TRBJ2-5; d_call: -; v_call: TRBV5-1
cdr3_aa: CASSPRTSGIETQYF; cdr3_nt: TGTGCCAGCAGCCCCAGGACTAGCGGGATAGAGACCCAGTACTTC; clone_size: -; j_call: TRBJ2-5; d_call: TRBD2; v_call: TRBV7-9
cdr3_aa: CSVEAFGQGSEQYF; cdr3_nt: TGCAGCGTTGAAGCTTTCGGACAGGGCTCCGAGCAGTACTTC; clone_size: -; j_call: TRBJ2-7; d_call: TRBD1; v_call: TRBV29-1
cdr3_aa: CASSLLQPSGNTGELFF; cdr3_nt: TGTGCCAGCAGTTTACTTCAGCCTAGCGGGAACACCGGGGAGCTGTTTTTT; clone_size: -; j_call: TRBJ2-2; d_call: TRBD2; v_call: TRBV27
cdr3_aa: CASSLSGYEQYF; cdr3_nt: TGTGCCAGCAGCTTAAGCGGCTACGAGCAGTACTTC; clone_size: -; j_call: TRBJ2-7; d_call: -; v_call: TRBV7-9
cdr3_aa: CASSEAEDGAYEQYF; cdr3_nt: TGTGCCAGCAGTGAAGCCGAGGACGGGGCCTACGAGCAGTACTTC; clone_size: -; j_call: TRBJ2-7; d_call: -; v_call: TRBV2
cdr3_aa: CASSLGQGDGELFF; cdr3_nt: TGCGCCAGCAGCTTGGGGCAAGGAGACGGGGAGCTGTTTTTT; clone_size: -; j_call: TRBJ2-2; d_call: -; v_call: TRBV5-1
cdr3_aa: CASSWRTYEQYF; cdr3_nt: TGTGCCAGCAGCTGGAGAACCTACGAGCAGTACTTC; clone_size: -; j_call: TRBJ2-7; d_call: -; v_call: TRBV7-9
cdr3_aa: CAWSGQGIYGYTF; cdr3_nt: TGTGCCTGGTCGGGACAGGGGATCTATGGCTACACCTTC; clone_size: -; j_call: TRBJ1-2; d_call: TRBD1; v_call: TRBV30
cdr3_aa: CASNSASEKLFF; cdr3_nt: TGTGCCAGCAATAGTGCTAGTGAAAAACTGTTTTTT; clone_size: few; j_call: TRBJ1-4; d_call: -; v_call: TRBV2
cdr3_aa: CASGTDRRAFF; cdr3_nt: TGTGCCAGCGGGACAGACCGGAGAGCTTTCTTT; clone_size: -; j_call: TRBJ1-1; d_call: TRBD1; v_call: TRBV2
cdr3_aa: CASAPYTGPYGYTF; cdr3_nt: TGTGCCAGCGCCCCCTACACAGGCCCCTATGGCTACACCTTC; clone_size: few; j_call: TRBJ1-2; d_call: -; v_call: TRBV6-5
cdr3_aa: CASRLETGGVLPSWKFHEQFF; cdr3_nt: TGTGCAAGTCGCTTAGAGACAGGGGGGGTTCTACCTAGCTGGAAGTTTCATGAGCAGTTCTTC; clone_size: -; j_call: TRBJ2-1; d_call: -; v_call: TRBV12-2
cdr3_aa: CASSPGEGTYEQYF; cdr3_nt: TGTGCCAGCAGCCCAGGGGAGGGCACCTACGAGCAGTACTTC; clone_size: -; j_call: TRBJ2-7; d_call: -; v_call: TRBV9
cdr3_aa: CASTPEGVDYGYTF; cdr3_nt: TGTGCCAGCACCCCCGAGGGAGTAGACTATGGCTACACCTTC; clone_size: -; j_call: TRBJ1-2; d_call: -; v_call: TRBV11-3
cdr3_aa: CASRQTGGKETQYF; cdr3_nt: TGTGCCAGTAGGCAGACAGGGGGGAAGGAGACCCAGTACTTC; clone_size: -; j_call: TRBJ2-5; d_call: TRBD1; v_call: TRBV19
cdr3_aa: CASSPRGARYSGANVLTF; cdr3_nt: TGTGCCAGCAGCCCCAGGGGAGCACGTTACTCTGGGGCCAACGTCCTGACTTTC; clone_size: -; j_call: TRBJ2-6; d_call: -; v_call: TRBV27
cdr3_aa: CASSLGRGGNQETQYF; cdr3_nt: TGTGCCAGCAGCTTAGGTCGGGGTGGGAACCAAGAGACCCAGTACTTC; clone_size: once; j_call: TRBJ2-5; d_call: -; v_call: TRBV7-9
cdr3_aa: CASSFRQSLNTEAFF; cdr3_nt: TGTGCCAGCAGCTTCCGACAGAGCTTGAACACTGAAGCTTTCTTT; clone_size: -; j_call: TRBJ1-1; d_call: -; v_call: TRBV11-2
cdr3_aa: CASSLEGGQPQHF; cdr3_nt: TGTGCCAGCAGCTTAGAGGGCGGGCAGCCCCAGCATTTT; clone_size: -; j_call: TRBJ1-5; d_call: -; v_call: TRBV7-3
cdr3_aa: CASSRSTAQETQYF; cdr3_nt: TGCGCCAGCAGCCGATCAACTGCCCAAGAGACCCAGTACTTC; clone_size: -; j_call: TRBJ2-5; d_call: -; v_call: TRBV5-1
cdr3_aa: CASSLGLAGGTDTQYF; cdr3_nt: TGTGCCAGCAGCTTGGGACTAGCGGGGGGCACAGATACGCAGTATTTT; clone_size: -; j_call: TRBJ2-3; d_call: TRBD2; v_call: TRBV7-3
cdr3_aa: CASSLQGSSYEQYF; cdr3_nt: TGTGCCAGCAGCTTGCAGGGCAGCTCCTACGAGCAGTACTTC; clone_size: -; j_call: TRBJ2-7; d_call: -; v_call: TRBV7-2
cdr3_aa: CASSGASGRGWRVEEQFF; cdr3_nt: TGCGCCAGCAGCGGGGCTAGCGGGAGGGGGTGGAGAGTTGAGGAGCAGTTCTTC; clone_size: once; j_call: TRBJ2-1; d_call: TRBD2; v_call: TRBV5-1
cdr3_aa: CASNPMPGTDQETQYF; cdr3_nt: TGTGCCAGCAATCCCATGCCCGGGACAGACCAAGAGACCCAGTACTTC; clone_size: -; j_call: TRBJ2-5; d_call: TRBD1; v_call: TRBV5-5
cdr3_aa: CARRGLPTYEQYF; cdr3_nt: TGTGCCAGACGGGGACTACCTACTTACGAGCAGTACTTC; clone_size: -; j_call: TRBJ2-7; d_call: TRBD2; v_call: TRBV5-3
cdr3_aa: CSVAGTVYYEQYF; cdr3_nt: TGCAGCGTCGCTGGGACAGTTTACTACGAGCAGTACTTC; clone_size: -; j_call: TRBJ2-7; d_call: TRBD1; v_call: TRBV29-1
cdr3_aa: CASGPEADSYNEQFF; cdr3_nt: TGTGCCAGCGGCCCGGAGGCGGACAGTTACAATGAGCAGTTCTTC; clone_size: -; j_call: TRBJ2-1; d_call: -; v_call: TRBV11-3
cdr3_aa: CASSLEAVLNTEAFF; cdr3_nt: TGTGCCAGCAGCTTAGAGGCGGTCCTGAACACTGAAGCTTTCTTT; clone_size: -; j_call: TRBJ1-1; d_call: -; v_call: TRBV11-2
cdr3_aa: CASSSWDIGANQPQHF; cdr3_nt: TGTGCCAGCAGTTCCTGGGACATAGGGGCGAATCAGCCCCAGCATTTT; clone_size: few; j_call: TRBJ1-5; d_call: -; v_call: TRBV28
cdr3_aa: CASSLRGHYGYTF; cdr3_nt: TGTGCCAGCAGCTTAAGGGGGCACTATGGCTACACCTTC; clone_size: -; j_call: TRBJ1-2; d_call: TRBD1; v_call: TRBV7-8
cdr3_aa: CASSVEGVADTQYF; cdr3_nt: TGTGCCAGCAGTGTTGAGGGAGTAGCAGATACGCAGTATTTT; clone_size: few; j_call: TRBJ2-3; d_call: -; v_call: TRBV6-4
cdr3_aa: CASSMFGEQFF; cdr3_nt: TGTGCCAGCAGTATGTTCGGTGAGCAGTTCTTC; clone_size: -; j_call: TRBJ2-1; d_call: -; v_call: TRBV27
cdr3_aa: CASSLAGYTYEQFF; cdr3_nt: TGTGCCAGCAGCTTAGCGGGTTATACATATGAGCAGTTCTTC; clone_size: -; j_call: TRBJ2-1; d_call: TRBD2; v_call: TRBV9
cdr3_aa: CASSDRDTEAFF; cdr3_nt: TGTGCCAGCAGCGACAGGGACACTGAAGCTTTCTTT; clone_size: -; j_call: TRBJ1-1; d_call: TRBD1; v_call: TRBV5-4
cdr3_aa: CASSGPETVLDTQYF; cdr3_nt: TGTGCCAGCAGTGGCCCGGAGACAGTCCTCGATACGCAGTATTTT; clone_size: -; j_call: TRBJ2-3; d_call: -; v_call: TRBV28
cdr3_aa: CASSPDSSGANVLTF; cdr3_nt: TGCGCCAGCAGCCCCGACAGCTCTGGGGCCAACGTCCTGACTTTC; clone_size: -; j_call: TRBJ2-6; d_call: -; v_call: TRBV5-1
cdr3_aa: CATSRVRTSGNYNEQFF; cdr3_nt: TGTGCCACCAGCAGAGTTCGGACTAGCGGGAACTACAATGAGCAGTTCTTC; clone_size: -; j_call: TRBJ2-1; d_call: TRBD2; v_call: TRBV15
cdr3_aa: CASSTTGYQETQYF; cdr3_nt: TGCGCCAGCAGTACAACAGGGTACCAAGAGACCCAGTACTTC; clone_size: once; j_call: TRBJ2-5; d_call: -; v_call: TRBV5-1
cdr3_aa: CASSPAGWNEQFF; cdr3_nt: TGTGCCAGCAGCCCCGCAGGGTGGAATGAGCAGTTCTTC; clone_size: -; j_call: TRBJ2-1; d_call: -; v_call: TRBV7-3
cdr3_aa: CASSHLYRDKPSPISYEQYF; cdr3_nt: TGTGCCAGTAGTCACCTTTACCGGGACAAGCCGTCCCCAATCTCCTACGAGCAGTACTTC; clone_size: -; j_call: TRBJ2-7; d_call: -; v_call: TRBV19
cdr3_aa: CASSEFNGRAETQYF; cdr3_nt: TGTGCCAGCAGTGAATTCAACGGGAGGGCAGAGACCCAGTACTTC; clone_size: -; j_call: TRBJ2-5; d_call: TRBD2; v_call: TRBV25-1
cdr3_aa: CAWKSGRRNSPLHF; cdr3_nt: TGTGCCTGGAAGTCCGGCCGGAGGAATTCACCCCTCCACTTT; clone_size: -; j_call: TRBJ1-6; d_call: -; v_call: TRBV30
cdr3_aa: CASSLALEAGGTDTQYF; cdr3_nt: TGTGCCAGCAGCTTAGCCCTAGAAGCGGGTGGGACCGATACGCAGTATTTT; clone_size: -; j_call: TRBJ2-3; d_call: -; v_call: TRBV11-3
cdr3_aa: CASSITGTTDTQYF; cdr3_nt: TGTGCCAGTAGTATAACAGGGACCACAGATACGCAGTATTTT; clone_size: -; j_call: TRBJ2-3; d_call: -; v_call: TRBV19
cdr3_aa: CASSHDRQEQFF; cdr3_nt: TGCGCCAGCAGCCATGACCGACAAGAGCAGTTCTTC; clone_size: -; j_call: TRBJ2-1; d_call: -; v_call: TRBV4-3
cdr3_aa: CASSPRTGNTEAFF; cdr3_nt: TGCGCCAGCAGCCCCCGGACAGGCAACACTGAAGCTTTCTTT; clone_size: -; j_call: TRBJ1-1; d_call: TRBD1; v_call: TRBV5-1